This T cell receptor (beta chain) derives from a study of CD8 T cells in Susac syndrome. Germline V CDR1 and CDR2: SEHNR, FQNEAQ (reference sequence). The CDR3 runs 13 residues. V trimming: 8 bases; J trimming: 5 bases; junction bases outside the gene matches: 6. Random hexamers served to reverse transcribe about 0.45 to 1 ug RNA. One entry per CDR3 protein, called by TCRdb with MiXCR from the immunoSEQ multiplex PCR reads. The repertoire consists of some 150,000 distinct CDR3 sequences, with around 95% occurring once and the leading ten covering 0.15%. Sequencing of TCR beta was carried out in blood CD8+ and CD4+ T cells.

The chain recombines TRBV7-9 with TRBJ2-5; 9 bases are a match to TRBD1. The specimen was CD8+ T cells from PBMCs. The TCR comes from a human donor with multiple sclerosis. CDR3 DNA sequence: TGTGCCAGCCGGACAGGGGTCGCCGAGACCCAGTACTTC. Its translation: CASRTGVAETQYF.